Below, one T cell receptor beta chain is given with its context. The record originates from a study of blood T cell repertoires in COVID-19. Study overall: Samples came from the United States, Italy and Spain, spanning acute and convalescent COVID-19. PBMCs, B-cell-depleted T cells, or T cells were the source of the cDNA or gDNA that made up the material.

In the original analysis: Amplification of reference gene primers provided the estimated nucleated cell counts. Profiling relied on immunoSEQ multiplex PCR, and the TCRdb table lists in-frame clones only, not all of them. V and J calls and clone size are those listed in that table; D and trimming were worked out from the DNA. The sample carries about 150,000 clones, around 91% recorded once. Per the germline V gene, CDR1 is SGHVS and CDR2 is FNYEAQ. With 0 bases clipped from V and 4 bases from J, the junction kept 5 bases outside the gene matches. This CDR3 is 15 amino acids long. The receptor's source is a woman aged 35 to 49 with acute or convalescent COVID-19. The gene calls are TRBV7-6 and TRBJ1-1, with 7 bases lining up with TRBD1. The sample comprised peripheral blood. CDR3 loop: CASSLAQSGGTEAFF. The CDR3 DNA reads as TGTGCCAGCAGCTTAGCGCAGTCAGGGGGCACTGAAGCTTTCTTT. Full variable domain (remainder filled in from reference TRBV7-6 and TRBJ1-1): GAGVSQSPRYKVTKRGQDVALRCDPISGHVSLYWYRQALGQGPEFLTYFNYEAQQDKSGLPNDRFSAERPEGSISTLTIQRTEQRDSAMYRCASSLAQSGGTEAFFGQGTRLTVV.